This TCR beta chain was identified in a study of response to subunit inactivated influenza vaccine (dated by TCRdb to the late 2010s). Some background on the complete study: Deep quantitative T cell receptor repertoire profiling was used in the study to track responses to a trivalent subunit inactivated influenza vaccine.

Turning to this clonotype: Its antigen is currently not known. Per-nucleotide qualities are absent, and no much larger clonotype sits a single base away.

On the study overall, not on this receptor specifically: The authors suggested that each seasonal influenza vaccination may recruit only a limited number of new T cells.

CDR1 and CDR2 (SGHTA, FQGNSA) derive from the germline V gene. The junction shows trimming of 1 base on V and 6 bases on J, plus 16 bases between the germline ends. The CDR3 runs 15 amino acids, cysteine and phenylalanine included. Only the CDR3 part of the read is kept: 45 bases, read in frame from the first base. Library method: RT-PCR. The sequencing machine was an Illumina HiSeq 2500. TCRdb reanalyzed the raw reads on its own, using fastp at Q25 for trimming and MiXCR for clone calling, and kept in-frame beta chains. Each entry is one CDR3 protein sequence, shown with its most common DNA and genes. In this sample the table shows approximately 520,000 distinct CDR3 sequences, about 15% of which occur a single time. The top ten clones comprise less than 4% of the sample.

The sequence was collected from a man aged 45 to 75 who received an inactivated influenza vaccine. Donor details come from another sample of the same person, matched by shared clones. The sequencing used CD4+ T cells sorted from PBMCs, collected roughly 24 months after vaccination. The V and J genes are TRBV7-2 and TRBJ2-7; the D gene lacks a confident call. The base sequence is TGTGCCAGCAGCTTAGGCTGGCGGCTAGGTGGCGAGCAGTACTTC. This yields the protein CASSLGWRLGGEQYF. Full variable domain (CDR3 extended with the reference TRBV7-2 and TRBJ2-7 proteins): GAGVSQSPSNKVTEKGKDVELRCDPISGHTALYWYRQSLGQGLEFLIYFQGNSAPDKSGLPSDRFSAERTGGSVSTLTIQRTQQEDSAVYLCASSLGWRLGGEQYFGPGTRLTVT.